The next 21 T cell receptor beta chains were all read from a single sample in a study of a mutant IDH1 vaccine in newly diagnosed glioma. Their cognate antigens are unknown. Sample time point: week 47, end of study. What each vaccine dose contained was 300 ug of mutant IDH1 20-mer peptide, accompanied by topical imiquimod. Data came from immunoSEQ multiplex PCR; TCRdb stores just in-frame clones and leaves some out. The data show about 83,000 clones, roughly four fifths seen once. The sample in question was PBMCs, obtained from a glioma patient whose treatment included an IDH1 peptide vaccine. The receptors derive from a middle-aged man with glioma.

J is TRBJ2-1 and V is TRBV5-1, with D uncertain. The V gene's germline CDR1 is SGHRS and CDR2 YFSETQ. V lost 1 base and J 3 bases, leaving 8 bases between the germline ends. This CDR3 region has 14 residues. The CDR3 coding sequence is TGCGCCAGCAGCTTGACAGAGTACTACAATGAGCAGTTCTTC. It encodes CASSLTEYYNEQFF.

The rearrangement joins TRBV29-1 to TRBJ1-6; D is possibly TRBD1 (5 bases). This CDR3 has 12 amino acids. V was cut by 6 bases and J by 6 bases, with 9 bases left in between. Germline-derived CDR1 and CDR2 are SQVTM and ANQGSEA. The chain's CDR3 is CSVGTGNSPLHF. CDR3 nucleotides: TGCAGCGTGGGGACGGGTAATTCACCCCTCCACTTT.

The chain links TRBV13 to TRBJ2-3; the D gene is possibly TRBD2 (5 bases). Deletions cut 10 bases from V and 3 bases from J, with 17 bases between. The CDR3 sequence is 14 residues long. CDR1 and CDR2 (germline): PRHDT, FYEKMQ (reference sequence). The CDR3 here is CATSGEIRTDTQYF. In DNA, the CDR3 is TGTGCCACCAGTGGGGAGATTAGAACAGATACGCAGTATTTT.

The chain couples TRBV5-4 to TRBJ1-2, with D possibly TRBD1 on 5 matching bases. Trimming pared 0 bases from V and 2 bases from J, leaving 8 bases between. This CDR3 is built from 14 residues. The germline CDR1 and CDR2 sequences are SGHNT and YYREEE (reference sequence). The CDR3 protein is CASSLGTLNYGYTF. The CDR3 nucleotides read TGTGCCAGCAGCTTGGGGACACTCAACTATGGCTACACCTTC.

The chain links TRBV29-1 to TRBJ1-2; 9 bases agree with TRBD1. The ends lost 5 bases at V and 6 bases at J; junction bases unmatched: 10. Germline CDR1 SQVTM, CDR2 ANQGSEA. This CDR3 is 14 amino acids long. DNA for the CDR3: TGCAGCGTTTCCGGGACAGGGAATCGGAATGGCTACACCTTC. This translates into CSVSGTGNRNGYTF.

The CDR3 protein is CASSPDLNTEAFF. In nucleotides, the CDR3 is TGTGCCAGCTCACCAGACTTGAACACTGAAGCTTTCTTT. V is TRBV18 and J is TRBJ1-1; D call uncertain. CDR1 KGHSH and CDR2 LQKENI come from the germline V gene. The CDR3 runs 13 residues. Trimming pared 2 bases from V and 0 bases from J, leaving 4 bases between. The whole variable domain, remainder taken from reference TRBV18 and TRBJ1-1, is NAGVMQNPRHLVRRRGQEARLRCSPMKGHSHVYWYRQLPEEGLKFMVYLQKENIIDESGMPKERFSAEFPKEGPSILRIQQVVRGDSAAYFCASSPDLNTEAFFGQGTRLTVV.

This clone was seen a single time. This chain links TRBV19 with TRBJ2-7; D uncertain. In germline, CDR1 is LNHDA, CDR2 SQIVND (reference sequence). V lost 5 bases and J lost 2, with 10 bases in between. This CDR3 has 13 residues. CDR3 protein: CASSQRPPYEQYF. CDR3 DNA sequence: TGTGCCAGTAGTCAGCGCCCCCCCTACGAGCAGTACTTC.

A few counts support this clone. The rearrangement links TRBV6-1 to TRBJ1-2; 7 bases fit TRBD1. CDR1 MNHNS and CDR2 SASEGT come from the germline V gene. V lost 0 bases, J lost 4 bases, and 5 bases stayed unmatched. The CDR3 length is 15 residues. The CDR3 DNA sequence: TGTGCCAGCAGTGAAGCCCGGGGACAGCCCTATGGCTACACCTTC. Amino acids: CASSEARGQPYGYTF.

The CDR3 loop reads CASSSTSGRGQETQYF. In nucleotides, the CDR3 is TGTGCCAGCAGCTCGACTAGCGGGAGAGGACAAGAGACCCAGTACTTC. The chain recombines TRBV7-8 with TRBJ2-5, with 12 bases that match TRBD2. Germline V gene data show CDR1 as SGHVS and CDR2 as FQNEAQ. The V segment lost 4 bases and the J segment 2 bases; nucleotides outside the gene matches: 5. This CDR3 spans 16 amino acids.

As for this clone: The junction and the germline gene differ at one end; a read error may be behind it. The rearrangement uses TRBV2 and TRBJ1-1; TRBD1 matches 9 bases. The CDR3 contains 13 residues. Germline V gene sequence: CDR1 SNHLY, CDR2 FYNNEI. This CDR3 reads CASRGQGKAEAFF. The CDR3 DNA sequence: TGCGCCAGCAGGGGACAGGGCAAGGCTGAAGCTTTCTTT.

CDR3 DNA sequence: TGTGCCAGCAGGGGGACTCCTTCCTACAATGAGCAGTTCTTC. It encodes CASRGTPSYNEQFF. The genes are TRBV6-1 and TRBJ2-1; tentative D call: TRBD2 (6 bases). V was shortened by 6 bases and J by 1 base, with 10 bases between the two germline ends. The CDR3 covers 14 residues. Per the germline V gene, CDR1 is MNHNS and CDR2 is SASEGT.

This clone was seen a few times. The chain joins TRBV9 to TRBJ2-2, with D uncertain. The CDR3 has 12 residues. With 0 bases removed from V and 6 bases from J, the gap between germline ends came to 3 bases. Per the germline V gene, CDR1 is SGDLS and CDR2 is YYNGEE. CDR3 nucleotides: TGTGCCAGCAGCGTAGTTTCCGGGGAGCTGTTTTTT. It codes for CASSVVSGELFF.

The rearrangement links TRBV4-3 to TRBJ2-3; TRBD2 matches at 12 bases. CDR1 is LGHNA, CDR2 YSLEER, per germline. CDR3 size: 18 residues. The trim removed 1 base at V and 1 base at J, leaving 6 bases unmatched. Written as DNA, the CDR3 is TGCGCCAGCAGCCAAGGCAGACTAGCGGGAGACCGCACAGATACGCAGTATTTT. Translation: CASSQGRLAGDRTDTQYF.

V usage is TRBV18 and J usage is TRBJ1-1; no firm D call. There are 14 residues in the CDR3. The germline V gene encodes CDR1 KGHSH and CDR2 LQKENI. The V and J ends lost 2 bases and 4 bases respectively, with 11 bases between them. For the CDR3, the DNA is TGTGCCAGCTCACCAGGCTTTGGGAGCACTGAAGCTTTCTTT. Residues: CASSPGFGSTEAFF.

In its sample, this clone was seen once. CDR3 sequence: CASSSLAGSQETQYF. CDR3 DNA: TGTGCCAGCAGCTCCCTAGCGGGCTCCCAAGAGACCCAGTACTTC. This chain connects TRBV7-9 to TRBJ2-5, with 8 positions matching TRBD2. The germline gives CDR1 SEHNR, CDR2 FQNEAQ (reference sequence). The length of the CDR3 is 15 residues. Trimming at V came to 4 bases and at J to 1 base, leaving 5 bases not matched to a gene.

The chain couples TRBV4-3 to TRBJ2-1, with 9 bases that match TRBD2. This CDR3 spans 15 amino acids. Germline V gives CDR1 LGHNA, CDR2 YSLEER. The J segment lost 9 bases and the V segment lost 3 bases, leaving 9 bases of the junction unmatched. The CDR3 nucleotides read TGCGCCAGCAGCCAGTTTCGCGGGGGGGACTTTGAGCAGTTCTTC. Translation gives CASSQFRGGDFEQFF.

V usage is TRBV27 and J usage is TRBJ2-1; D is undetermined. The CDR3 consists of 8 residues. Germline-derived CDR1 and CDR2 are MNHEY and SMNVEV (reference sequence). V was pared by 10 bases and J by 8 bases, with 3 bases between. The CDR3 bases are TGTGCCAATGATGAGCAGTTCTTC. Its translation is CANDEQFF.

This chain connects TRBV5-1 to TRBJ2-1; 9 nucleotides match TRBD2. The CDR3 covers 16 residues. V lost 2 bases, J lost 6 bases, and 9 bases stayed unmatched. Per germline, CDR1 SGHRS and CDR2 YFSETQ. CDR3 coding DNA: TGCGCCAGCAGCTTCTTGGGCGGGAGGGCCCTCAATGAGCAGTTCTTC. It is translated as CASSFLGGRALNEQFF.

This chain connects TRBV29-1 to TRBJ1-2; the match to TRBD1 covers 9 bases. There are 14 residues in the CDR3. With V trimmed by 1 base and J by 6 bases, 6 bases remained unmatched. The V gene's germline CDR1 is SQVTM and CDR2 ANQGSEA. Written as DNA, the CDR3 is TGCAGCGTTGAAGGAGGACAGGGGATGAATGGCTACACCTTC. It yields the protein CSVEGGQGMNGYTF.

The chain is built from TRBV21-1 and TRBJ2-1; TRBD2 reflects the table's D call only, with no check against the DNA. TRBV21-1 is listed as a pseudogene. This CDR3 is built from 17 residues. CDR3: CASSKEAERGQDNEQFF. The DNA of the CDR3 is TGTGCCAGCAGCAAAGAGGCGGAGCGGGGGCAGGACAATGAGCAGTTCTTC.

This rearrangement joins TRBV4-1 to TRBJ1-2, with D perhaps TRBD1 (5 bases). The length of the CDR3 is 13 residues. Between the trimmed V and J ends, which lost 1 base and 7 bases, there was a span of 10 bases. In germline, CDR1 is MGHRA, CDR2 YSYEKL. The CDR3 loop reads CASSQARVGGYTF. DNA of the CDR3: TGCGCCAGCAGCCAAGCCAGGGTGGGTGGCTACACCTTC.